One sample yielded the 12 T cell receptor beta chains listed below, sequenced in a study of T cell repertoires in cytomegalovirus infection. TCRdb itself ran the reads through MiXCR, one entry per CDR3 protein. The table includes hundreds of thousands of distinct CDR3 sequences, under 40% detected once. No antigen has been assigned to these receptors. The source material was cultured CD8+ T cells from PBMCs, sampled from culture after CMV antigen stimulation. The receptors shown here come from a human donor in good health (CMV status not recorded). Some clones in this sample may be carry-over from other donors' samples.

This clonotype appeared a few times. A single base separates this from a much larger clone, so it may be a read error. The chain's CDR3 is CASSFVLNTEAFF. CDR3 DNA sequence: TGTGCCAGCAGCTTCGTTCTGAACACTGAAGCTTTCTTT. V and J are TRBV5-5 and TRBJ1-1; D is ambiguous. The CDR3 runs to 13 residues. Trimming removed 2 bases at V and 0 bases at J, with 5 bases between. From germline, CDR1 is SGHKS and CDR2 YYEKEE (reference sequence). Full variable domain (outside the CDR3, taken from reference TRBV5-5 and TRBJ1-1): DAGVTQSPTHLIKTRGQQVTLRCSPISGHKSVSWYQQVLGQGPQFIFQYYEKEERGRGNFPDRFSARQFPNYSSELNVNALLLGDSALYLCASSFVLNTEAFFGQGTRLTVV.

The rearrangement uses TRBV7-6 and TRBJ2-1; no reliable D call. Trimming removed 3 bases at V and 2 bases at J, with 11 bases between. The CDR3 runs to 15 residues. In germline, CDR1 is SGHVS, CDR2 FNYEAQ. The CDR3: CASSLGSRPYNEQFF. The CDR3, as DNA: TGTGCCAGCAGCTTGGGCAGTCGACCCTACAATGAGCAGTTCTTC. The variable domain in full, completed from reference TRBV7-6 and TRBJ2-1, reads GAGVSQSPRYKVTKRGQDVALRCDPISGHVSLYWYRQALGQGPEFLTYFNYEAQQDKSGLPNDRFSAERPEGSISTLTIQRTEQRDSAMYRCASSLGSRPYNEQFFGPGTRLTVL.

The table lists this clonotype with many counts. The chain couples TRBV6-6 to TRBJ2-7; D is unresolved. The germline V gene has CDR1 MNHNY and CDR2 SVGAGI (reference sequence). V gave up 6 bases and J gave up 0 bases, with 12 bases separating them. The CDR3 sequence is 14 residues long. The CDR3 reads CASRSPETSYEQYV. In DNA, the CDR3 is TGTGCCAGCAGGTCCCCAGAAACCTCCTACGAGCAGTACGTC.

This clonotype was found a few times. The chain links TRBV19 to TRBJ1-1; possible D gene TRBD1, 5 bases. The CDR3 spans 13 residues. Germline V gene data show CDR1 as LNHDA and CDR2 as SQIVND (reference sequence). V was pared by 9 bases and J by 6 bases, with 17 bases between. CDR3 nucleotides: TGTGCCAGCGCCCCCCAGGCGGGGGCTGAAGCTTTCTTT. Its translation: CASAPQAGAEAFF.

This chain joins TRBV27 and TRBJ2-7, with D possibly matching TRBD1 (5 bases). V lost 2 bases to trimming and J lost 2 bases, with 10 bases between them. CDR1 and CDR2 (germline): MNHEY, SMNVEV (reference sequence). This CDR3 region has 14 residues. The CDR3 coding sequence is TGTGCCAGCAGTTTAACCGCCAGGGCCTACGAGCAGTACTTC. Protein sequence: CASSLTARAYEQYF.

This clonotype was seen only a few times. The chain links TRBV19 to TRBJ2-4; TRBD1 might be the D (5 bases). With 9 bases removed from V and 1 base from J, the gap between germline ends came to 13 bases. The CDR3 length is 14 residues. Germline V gene lookup returns CDR1 LNHDA and CDR2 SQIVND (reference sequence). CDR3 coding DNA: TGTGCCAGCCTTGAAGGGGTTGCCAAAAACATTCAGTACTTC. It yields the protein CASLEGVAKNIQYF.

This chain joins TRBV5-8 and TRBJ2-7; no clear D gene. Trimming left V 9 bases short and J 3 bases short, with 22 bases between. There are 15 residues in the CDR3. Per the germline V gene, CDR1 is SGHTS and CDR2 is YDEGEE. Here the CDR3 DNA reads TGTGCCATCGAACACCCGACGGTACTAAACTACGAGCAGTACTTC. Protein: CAIEHPTVLNYEQYF.

The sample holds many counts of this clonotype. The chain couples TRBV5-1 to TRBJ2-1; 9 nucleotides match TRBD1. Germline V lookup: CDR1 SGHRS, CDR2 YFSETQ. V dropped 4 bases and J dropped 0; count of bases not matched to a gene: 23. The CDR3 has 22 residues. This CDR3 reads CASSHLWTGVHPRDSSYNEQFF. The CDR3 region has the DNA TGCGCCAGCAGCCATCTGTGGACAGGGGTTCATCCTAGGGACTCCTCCTACAATGAGCAGTTCTTC.

This clonotype has a count of ten or more. This rearrangement joins TRBV7-6 to TRBJ2-3, with D perhaps being TRBD1 or TRBD2 (5 bases each). V was clipped by 1 base and J by 2 bases, with 10 bases between them. Germline CDR1 reads SGHVS; CDR2 reads FNYEAQ. The CDR3 spans 15 residues. In nucleotides, the CDR3 is TGTGCCAGCAGCTTAGTTGGGGGTCCCACAGATACGCAGTATTTT. As protein: CASSLVGGPTDTQYF.

V is TRBV11-2 and J is TRBJ2-1; D gene ambiguous. V gave up 0 bases and J gave up 7 bases, with 7 bases separating them. The germline V gene encodes CDR1 SGHAT and CDR2 FQNNGV. The CDR3 consists of 13 residues. CDR3: CASSLDPMNEQFF. The CDR3 nucleotides are TGTGCCAGCAGCTTAGATCCGATGAATGAGCAGTTCTTC.

A few counts support this clonotype. The chain employs TRBV7-9 and TRBJ2-3; D gene uncertain. There are 15 residues in the CDR3. Germline CDR1 and CDR2: SEHNR and FQNEAQ (reference sequence). The V end was cut by 5 bases, the J end by 4 bases, with 16 bases between. This CDR3 reads CASSPESVYADTQYF. CDR3 sequence (DNA): TGTGCCAGCAGCCCAGAATCCGTATATGCAGATACGCAGTATTTT.

This clonotype came up a few times. The chain joins TRBV7-2 to TRBJ2-5; no definite D call. Trimming removed 1 base at V and 2 bases at J, with 14 bases between. This CDR3 contains 16 residues. CDR1 and CDR2 (germline): SGHTA, FQGNSA. CDR3 in amino acids: CASSLVGQANQETQYF. CDR3 nucleotides: TGTGCCAGCAGCTTAGTTGGGCAGGCGAATCAAGAGACCCAGTACTTC.